The 20 T cell receptor beta chains presented below share a single source sample, sequenced in a study of technical replicates of blood from a handful of donors. Some clones are missing from TCRdb's copy, which holds only in-frame ones; the method was immunoSEQ multiplex PCR. The table lists tens of thousands of clones, around 92% of them singletons. The specimen was PBMCs. Receptor source: a human donor in good health. Some clones in this sample may be carry-over from other donors' samples.

This clone has just a few counts. The chain employs TRBV7-9 and TRBJ2-7; 7 bases agree with TRBD1. Germline assignment: CDR1 SEHNR and CDR2 FQNEAQ (reference sequence). Trimming cost V 5 bases and J 2 bases; bases outside gene matches: 6. CDR3 length equals 14 residues. The CDR3 bases are TGTGCCAGCAGCCACGGACAGGAACCCTACGAGCAGTACTTC. Its protein is CASSHGQEPYEQYF.

The chain joins TRBV10-3 to TRBJ1-1, with a tentative D call TRBD1 (5 bases). Germline CDR1 is ENHRY and CDR2 is SYGVKD. The CDR3 is 14 residues long. Trimming pared 5 bases from V and 3 bases from J, leaving 13 bases between. The CDR3 region is CAISLGGGDTEAFF. The CDR3 DNA is TGTGCCATCAGTCTCGGGGGAGGGGACACTGAAGCTTTCTTT.

The chain carries TRBV18 and TRBJ1-2, with D maybe TRBD1 (5 bases). The CDR3 contains 13 residues. The germline gives CDR1 KGHSH, CDR2 LQKENI. V lost 4 bases and J lost 4, with 10 bases in between. CDR3 in amino acids: CASSQTQGYGYTF. As DNA, the CDR3 is TGTGCCAGCTCACAGACCCAGGGCTATGGCTACACCTTC.

This clone was picked up a small number of times. Here the CDR3 reads CASSSSTGAYAEQYF. As DNA, the CDR3 is TGCGCCAGCAGCAGTTCGACAGGGGCATACGCCGAGCAGTACTTC. The V call is TRBV5-1, the J call TRBJ2-7, with 8 bases that match TRBD1. The V gene end was trimmed by 4 bases and the J gene end by 6 bases; junction bases not matched to a gene: 12. Germline V gene data show CDR1 as SGHRS and CDR2 as YFSETQ. CDR3 length: 15 residues.

J is TRBJ2-5 and V is TRBV5-4, with D perhaps TRBD1 (5 bases). CDR1 is SGHNT and CDR2 is YYREEE in the germline V gene (reference sequence). There are 15 residues in the CDR3. Trimming pared 2 bases from V and 3 bases from J, leaving 14 bases between. The CDR3 loop reads CASSLQSAGKETQYF. DNA of the CDR3: TGTGCCAGCAGCTTACAGAGCGCAGGGAAAGAGACCCAGTACTTC.

The chain couples TRBV6-5 to TRBJ2-7, with D perhaps matching TRBD2 (6 bases). The V end was cut by 4 bases, the J end by 6 bases, with 16 bases between. CDR3 length: 14 residues. CDR1 and CDR2 from the germline V gene are MNHEY and SVGAGI. The DNA of the CDR3 is TGTGCCAGCAGTTCCCCGGGACTCCCTCTCGAGCAGTACTTC. Translated, it gives CASSSPGLPLEQYF.

The genes are TRBV5-1 and TRBJ2-7, with TRBD1 identical over 7 bases. The CDR3 contains 16 residues. The junction had 9 bases not matched to a gene; V was cut back by 2 bases and J by 1 base. Germline V gene sequence: CDR1 SGHRS, CDR2 YFSETQ. This CDR3 is CASSLPGGLGSYEQYF. The CDR3 nucleotides are TGCGCCAGCAGCTTACCAGGGGGATTGGGGTCCTACGAGCAGTACTTC.

The V gene is TRBV15, the J gene TRBJ1-1; D is unresolved. The V end lost 5 bases, the J end lost 6 bases, and 16 bases lay between the germline ends. This CDR3 is built from 14 residues. Germline lookup yields CDR1 LNHNV and CDR2 YYDKDF (reference sequence). This CDR3 is CATSYRGLSAEAFF. The CDR3 nucleotides read TGTGCCACCAGCTACCGCGGCCTAAGCGCTGAAGCTTTCTTT.

The genes are TRBV5-6 and TRBJ1-1; D might be TRBD1 (6 bases). V was cut by 0 bases and J by 1 base, with 10 bases left in between. Germline V gene lookup returns CDR1 SGHDT and CDR2 YYEEEE. The CDR3 covers 15 residues. CDR3 loop: CASSLGGGTNTEAFF. As DNA, the CDR3 is TGTGCCAGCAGCTTGGGAGGGGGTACGAACACTGAAGCTTTCTTT. The full variable domain, with the rest looked up from reference TRBV5-6 and TRBJ1-1, is DAGVTQSPTHLIKTRGQQVTLRCSPKSGHDTVSWYQQALGQGPQFIFQYYEEEERQRGNFPDRFSGHQFPNYSSELNVNALLLGDSALYLCASSLGGGTNTEAFFGQGTRLTVV.

The chain carries TRBV5-6 and TRBJ2-7, with a weak D call TRBD1 (6 bases). The V end lost 3 bases, the J end lost 2 bases, and 15 bases lay between the germline ends. The CDR3 totals 15 residues. The germline CDR1 and CDR2 sequences are SGHDT and YYEEEE. This chain's CDR3 is CASSSFQGQAYEQYF. The CDR3 region has the DNA TGTGCCAGCAGCTCCTTTCAGGGGCAAGCCTACGAGCAGTACTTC.

The CDR3 reads CASSPLEGEDYGYTF. The CDR3 bases are TGTGCCAGCTCACCCCTCGAAGGGGAGGACTATGGCTACACCTTC. The chain recombines TRBV18 with TRBJ1-2, with a possible D match to TRBD1 (5 bases). Germline CDR1 is KGHSH and CDR2 is LQKENI. The V gene lost 3 bases and the J gene lost 3 bases, with 14 bases spanning the gap. The CDR3 is 15 residues long. Full variable domain (rest looked up from reference TRBV18 and TRBJ1-2): NAGVMQNPRHLVRRRGQEARLRCSPMKGHSHVYWYRQLPEEGLKFMVYLQKENIIDESGMPKERFSAEFPKEGPSILRIQQVVRGDSAAYFCASSPLEGEDYGYTFGSGTRLTVV.

The chain combines TRBV7-2 with TRBJ2-1, with 10 positions matching TRBD2. This CDR3 is built from 16 residues. Trimming took 0 bases from V and 12 from J; bases not matched to a gene: 11. Per the germline V gene, CDR1 is SGHTA and CDR2 is FQGNSA. CDR3 bases: TGTGCCAGCAGCTTAGCGCTGAGCCTAGCGGGAGCTCGGCAGTTCTTC. This encodes CASSLALSLAGARQFF.

The genes are TRBV4-3 and TRBJ2-1; D is perhaps TRBD2 (6 bases). Trimming stripped 2 bases from V and 6 bases from J, with 14 bases between. Germline lookup yields CDR1 LGHNA and CDR2 YSLEER. This CDR3 has 15 amino acids. CDR3 loop: CASSQFSYGGNEQFF. In nucleotides, the CDR3 is TGCGCCAGCAGCCAATTCAGTTACGGGGGCAATGAGCAGTTCTTC.

This chain joins TRBV6-6 and TRBJ1-5; D perhaps matches TRBD1 (5 bases). The CDR3 is 13 amino acids. V shed 6 bases and J shed 6 bases, with 12 bases lying between them. Germline V gene sequence: CDR1 MNHNY, CDR2 SVGAGI (reference sequence). The CDR3: CASSLGGVQPQHF. CDR3 sequence (DNA): TGTGCCAGCAGCCTCGGAGGGGTTCAGCCCCAGCATTTT.

This chain joins TRBV18 and TRBJ1-2; tentative D call: TRBD1 (5 bases). This CDR3 has 12 amino acids. With 3 bases removed from V and 6 bases from J, the gap between germline ends came to 8 bases. Germline CDR1 reads KGHSH; CDR2 reads LQKENI. CDR3 loop: CASSPLRDGYTF. In DNA, the CDR3 is TGTGCCAGCTCACCCCTCAGGGATGGCTACACCTTC.

This chain uses TRBV7-9 with TRBJ1-1; 8 bases match TRBD1. In germline, CDR1 is SEHNR, CDR2 FQNEAQ (reference sequence). Trimming removed 5 bases from V and 4 bases from J; junction bases left unmatched: 9. The CDR3 extends over 15 amino acids. Here the CDR3 DNA reads TGTGCCAGCAGCCTCAATGGACAGGGTGCCACTGAAGCTTTCTTT. Its translation is CASSLNGQGATEAFF.

The chain has TRBV6-5 and TRBJ1-1; the D gene is possibly TRBD1 (6 bases). Germline CDR1 reads MNHEY; CDR2 reads SVGAGI. The V and J ends lost 2 bases and 1 base respectively, with 8 bases between them. The CDR3 covers 14 residues. The CDR3 spells CASSYQTGNTEAFF. CDR3 nucleotides: TGTGCCAGCAGTTACCAGACAGGGAACACTGAAGCTTTCTTT.

This chain connects TRBV2 to TRBJ1-1, with 7 nucleotides matching TRBD1. This CDR3 is 15 amino acids long. Germline CDR1 is SNHLY and CDR2 is FYNNEI. V was pared by 5 bases and J by 0 bases, with 6 bases of the junction left unmatched. This chain's CDR3 is CASSINRGLNTEAFF. The DNA for the CDR3 is TGTGCCAGCAGTATAAACAGGGGCCTGAACACTGAAGCTTTCTTT.

The V call is TRBV7-2, the J call TRBJ2-2; 10 nucleotides align to TRBD2. Per the germline V gene, CDR1 is SGHTA and CDR2 is FQGNSA. CDR3 length equals 16 residues. Germline trimming cut 1 base from V and 7 bases from J; bases unmatched to any gene: 6. The DNA for the CDR3 is TGTGCCAGCAGCTTAGACGGGACTAGCGTAAGCGGGGAGCTGTTTTTT. Amino acids: CASSLDGTSVSGELFF.

This rearrangement joins TRBV4-3 to TRBJ1-5, with TRBD1 as a possible D gene (5 bases). V was pared by 0 bases and J by 11 bases, with 14 bases between. CDR1 LGHNA and CDR2 YSLEER come from the germline V gene. This CDR3 has 14 amino acids. CDR3 nucleotide sequence: TGCGCCAGCAGCCAAGATCCCCGGGGGAGAGCCCAGCATTTT. Translation gives CASSQDPRGRAQHF.